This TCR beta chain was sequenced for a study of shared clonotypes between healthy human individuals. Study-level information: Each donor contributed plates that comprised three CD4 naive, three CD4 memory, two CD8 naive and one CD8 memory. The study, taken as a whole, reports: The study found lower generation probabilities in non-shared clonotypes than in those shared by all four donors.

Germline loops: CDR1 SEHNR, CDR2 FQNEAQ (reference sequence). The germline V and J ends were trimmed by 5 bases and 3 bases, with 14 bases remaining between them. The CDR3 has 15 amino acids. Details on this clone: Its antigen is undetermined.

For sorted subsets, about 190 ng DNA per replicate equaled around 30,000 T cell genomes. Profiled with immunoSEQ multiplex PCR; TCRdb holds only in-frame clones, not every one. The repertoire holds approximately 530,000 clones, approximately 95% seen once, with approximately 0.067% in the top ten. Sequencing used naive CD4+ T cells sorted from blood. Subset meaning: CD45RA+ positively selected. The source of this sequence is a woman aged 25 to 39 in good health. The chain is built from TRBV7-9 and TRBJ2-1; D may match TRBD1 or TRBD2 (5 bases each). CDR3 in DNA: TGTGCCAGCAGCCCCGAGGGGTCGGGCTACAATGAGCAGTTCTTC. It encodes CASSPEGSGYNEQFF.